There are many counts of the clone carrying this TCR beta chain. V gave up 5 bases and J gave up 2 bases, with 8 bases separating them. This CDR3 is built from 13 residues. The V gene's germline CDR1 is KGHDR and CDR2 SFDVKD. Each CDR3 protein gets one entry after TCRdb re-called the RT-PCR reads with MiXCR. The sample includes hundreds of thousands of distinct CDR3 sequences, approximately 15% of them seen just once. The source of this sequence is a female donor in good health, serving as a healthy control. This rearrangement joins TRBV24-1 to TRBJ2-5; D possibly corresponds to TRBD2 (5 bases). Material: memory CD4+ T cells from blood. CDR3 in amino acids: CATSAEAQETQYF. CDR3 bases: TGTGCCACCAGTGCGGAGGCTCAAGAGACCCAGTACTTC.